The text below deals with one T cell receptor beta chain. Its antigen is not known. The record originates from a study of shared clonotypes between healthy human individuals. The wider study: Aged between 18 and 49, the donors were a couple of women and a few men. General study results and limits: Relative to memory subsets, naive subsets generally showed larger estimated richness.

The J segment lost 3 bases and the V segment lost 1 base, leaving 6 bases of the junction unmatched. The CDR3 is made up of 15 amino acids. The germline CDR1 and CDR2 sequences are LGHNA and YNFKEQ. Clones were read by immunoSEQ multiplex PCR, and TCRdb kept only the in-frame ones, dropping some. The sample carries 1 million to 1.2 million clones, approximately 80% recorded once. The rearrangement joins TRBV4-2 to TRBJ2-7; 7 positions match TRBD1. The origin of this receptor is a man between 18 and 35 years old in good health. Some clones in this sample may be carry-over from other donors' samples. The specimen was memory CD4+ T cells from PBMCs. Stated subset: CD45RA-negative fraction. The CDR3 DNA reads TGTGCCAGCAGCCAAGCCCCCGGGACAGACTACGAGCAGTACTTC. Translated, it gives CASSQAPGTDYEQYF.